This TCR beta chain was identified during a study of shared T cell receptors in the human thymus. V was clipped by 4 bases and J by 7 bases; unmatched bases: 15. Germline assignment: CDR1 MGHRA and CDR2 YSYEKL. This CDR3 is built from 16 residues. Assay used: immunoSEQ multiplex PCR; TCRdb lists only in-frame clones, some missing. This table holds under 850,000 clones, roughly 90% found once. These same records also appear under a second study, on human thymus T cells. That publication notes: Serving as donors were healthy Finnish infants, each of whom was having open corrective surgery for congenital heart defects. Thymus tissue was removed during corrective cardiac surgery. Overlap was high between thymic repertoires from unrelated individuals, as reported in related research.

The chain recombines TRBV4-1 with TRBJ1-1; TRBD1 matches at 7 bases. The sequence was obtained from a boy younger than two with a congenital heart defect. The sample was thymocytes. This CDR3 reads CASSRIFTGTVVEAFF. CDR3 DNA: TGCGCCAGCAGCCGTATATTTACCGGGACAGTAGTTGAAGCTTTCTTT.